This TCR beta chain was observed in a study of T cells in Graves' hyperthyroidism and ophthalmopathy. TCR beta CDR3 sequences were amplified from RNA transcripts. The HTBI primer set drove a first-round RT-PCR of the TCR CDR3. MiXCR was run by TCRdb on the multiplex PCR reads, yielding one entry per CDR3 protein. The sample has some 800,000 distinct CDR3 sequences, over 35% seen once; the top ten hold around 9.3%. This clonotype was observed at least ten times. Germline lookup yields CDR1 SGHVS and CDR2 FNYEAQ. The V end was cut by 0 bases, the J end by 1 base, with 9 bases between. The CDR3 spans 15 residues.

This TCR came from a young man with Graves' hyperthyroidism. Sequenced: blood. The genes are TRBV7-6 and TRBJ2-5; no clear D gene. CDR3 nucleotide sequence: TGTGCCAGCAGCTTAGCACCAGTCCCCCAAGAGACCCAGTACTTC. It specifies CASSLAPVPQETQYF. Looking up the rest from reference TRBV7-6 and TRBJ2-5 gives the full variable domain: GAGVSQSPRYKVTKRGQDVALRCDPISGHVSLYWYRQALGQGPEFLTYFNYEAQQDKSGLPNDRFSAERPEGSISTLTIQRTEQRDSAMYRCASSLAPVPQETQYFGPGTRLLVL.